A single sample is the source of the 8 T cell receptor beta chains below, sequenced in a study of blood T cells in healthy people across ages. Next came a second PCR, run for about 7 to 12 cycles, which used a sample-barcoded 5' primer along with a J-beta primer mix. Each CDR3 protein gets one entry after TCRdb re-called the 5' RACE reads with MiXCR. This sample has about 1.5 million distinct CDR3 sequences; approximately 42% occur once, and the top ten carry 4%. Sequencing was performed on blood. The receptors stem from a woman aged 18 to 35 in good health.

The chain combines TRBV4-1 with TRBJ1-1; D might be TRBD1 (6 bases). V shed 0 bases and J shed 8 bases, with 16 bases lying between them. The CDR3 is 15 residues long. CDR1 is MGHRA, CDR2 YSYEKL, per germline. The CDR3 coding sequence is TGCGCCAGCAGCCAAGATGGTCAAGGGGGACGCGAAGCTTTCTTT. Translated, it gives CASSQDGQGGREAFF.

This clonotype was detected only once. One junction end does not reproduce the germline sequence, and a read error may be involved. The DNA for the CDR3 is TGCAGTGCTAGTGAAACTAGCGGGGAACTGAGAGATACGCAGAATTTT. Residues: CSASETSGELRDTQNF. The chain joins TRBV20-1 to TRBJ2-3; TRBD2 agrees at 10 bases. The germline V gene has CDR1 DFQATT and CDR2 SNEGSKA (reference sequence). The CDR3 sequence is 16 residues long.

This clonotype was seen repeatedly, ten times or more. This sequence joins TRBV7-9 and TRBJ1-5, with D perhaps TRBD1 (5 bases). V lost 2 bases, J lost 1 base, and 6 bases lay in between. CDR1 is SEHNR and CDR2 is FQNEAQ in the germline V gene (reference sequence). The CDR3 consists of 14 residues. CDR3 region: CASSLWGSNQPQHF. The CDR3 DNA is TGTGCCAGCAGCTTATGGGGGAGCAATCAGCCCCAGCATTTT.

The rearrangement joins TRBV29-1 to TRBJ1-5, with 7 bases aligning to TRBD1. The CDR3 is 13 amino acids. With V trimmed by 6 bases and J by 2 bases, 4 bases remained unmatched. In germline, CDR1 is SQVTM, CDR2 ANQGSEA. The chain's CDR3 is CSVDRVGNQPQHF. CDR3 DNA sequence: TGCAGCGTAGACAGGGTTGGCAATCAGCCCCAGCATTTT. The entire variable domain, with the rest obtained from reference TRBV29-1 and TRBJ1-5, is as follows: SAVISQKPSRDICQRGTSLTIQCQVDSQVTMMFWYRQQPGQSLTLIATANQGSEATYESGFVIDKFPISRPNLTFSTLTVSNMSPEDSSIYLCSVDRVGNQPQHFGDGTRLSIL.

Points on this clonotype: At one boundary the junction diverges from the germline segment, which might be a read error. The chain has TRBV6-6 and TRBJ2-1, with 7 nucleotides matching TRBD2. The germline CDR1 and CDR2 sequences are MNHNY and SVGAGI (reference sequence). The CDR3 runs 13 residues. This CDR3 reads CTSKPGGSNEQFF. CDR3 nucleotides: TGTACCAGCAAGCCGGGCGGGAGTAATGAGCAGTTCTTC.

The chain is built from TRBV29-1 and TRBJ2-7; 10 nucleotides agree with TRBD1. Germline V gives CDR1 SQVTM, CDR2 ANQGSEA. With V trimmed by 4 bases and J by 5 bases, 5 bases remained unmatched. The CDR3 runs 13 residues. CDR3 nucleotide sequence: TGCAGCGTTGTGGGGACAGGGGCAGACGAGCAGTACTTC. It specifies CSVVGTGADEQYF.

DNA of the CDR3: TGTGCCAGCAGCTTAAAAGCGGGAGGAGACACGCAGTATTTT. It codes for CASSLKAGGDTQYF. The chain carries TRBV7-2 and TRBJ2-3; TRBD2 aligns across 9 bases. CDR3 length: 14 residues. Trimming cost V 2 bases and J 9 bases; bases outside gene matches: 6. The germline gives CDR1 SGHTA, CDR2 FQGNSA.

The chain has TRBV3-1 and TRBJ2-7, with 7 bases identical to TRBD1. The CDR3 runs 18 residues. Looked up from germline, CDR1 is LGHDT and CDR2 is YNNKEL (reference sequence). Unmatched junction bases numbered 11, after V lost 0 bases and J lost 0 bases. This CDR3 reads CASSQEVHRGTSSYEQYF. CDR3 coding DNA: TGTGCCAGCAGCCAAGAAGTGCACAGGGGAACCAGCTCCTACGAGCAGTACTTC.